This T cell receptor (beta chain) was captured in a study of T cell responses to AZD1222 COVID-19 vaccine (dated by TCRdb to the early 2020s). Broadly, across the study: AZD1222 recipients given second doses at about 4 weeks or at about 12 weeks were pooled, since spike-specific TCR depth and breadth were not found to differ between the two schedules. TCR sequencing covered over 230 trial participants: 207 given two doses of AZD1222 and around 26 given two doses of MenACWY control vaccine. Trial participants were enrolled by age into 18-55, 56-69 and 70-plus year subgroups, with roughly 160, 29 and 62 TCR-sequenced participants respectively. What the research found in general, with its limitations: Participants were mostly white British, with more females than males. The authors suggested clonal diversity may have been underestimated. The 56-69-year group was small, and its depth increase did not reach significance, likely because of low power. Epitopes outside the regions mutated in the B.1.351 and B.1.1.7 variants were reportedly recognized by nearly half of the unique spike-specific TCRs. Because no day 14 peak-response samples were available, repertoires were characterized only after the peak T cell response. CD4 TCRs associated with the vaccine covered the entire spike protein, and the dominant responses were in regions 160-218 and 743-854. Conclusions about previously exposed vaccinees were limited because only six or seven AZD1222 recipients were SARS-CoV-2 seropositive at baseline. After two AZD1222 doses, spike-specific TCR breadth and depth were significantly higher than at day 0 and than in MenACWY recipients.

Worth noting for this clone: Its target antigen remains unknown. It has no much larger one-base neighbor in the sample; base qualities were not kept.

The time point label for this specimen denotes: baseline before first vaccination. Vaccinee samples were obtained from the UK trials COV001 and COV002, which included a single-blind randomized controlled phase 2/3 trial of AZD1222 (ChAdOx1 nCoV-19) in healthy adults. Trial participant PBMC samples were collected at day 0 and day 28 after the second dose for TCRbeta chain sequencing. The germline V gene gives CDR1 as SGDLS and CDR2 as YYNGEE. Spanning cysteine to phenylalanine, the CDR3 consists of 14 amino acids. Only CDR3 DNA is held: 42 bases, read in frame from base 1. Trimming takes 4 bases off V and 0 bases off J; junction bases not matched to a gene: 2. The CDR3 regions of human TCRbeta chains were analyzed by immunosequencing. The study's processing was this. Repertoire TCRs were matched against a reference library of SARS-CoV-2-specific TCRs generated with the MIRA antigen-specificity platform. Breadth was defined as the fraction of unique TCRs that were SARS-CoV-2-associated. Depth was defined as the fraction of total T cells that were SARS-CoV-2-associated. Using the MIRA data, each spike-specific TCR was assigned both to the spike region to which the TCR was reactive and to a CD4 or CD8 class. Log10-transformed breadth and depth values were compared by one-way ANOVA with Sidak's multiple comparisons tests. This immuneACCESS table, as held by TCRdb, lists in-frame sequences with V and J called but not all clones. Of the missing ones, under half trace to an unresolved V gene in checked studies; the others have no known cause. D and trimming were read from the DNA, whereas the V and J calls and clone size are those reported in that table. This sample has 150,000 to 200,000 clones in its table, and about 90% of those were observed once. 1.9% of the sample goes to the ten largest clones.

Sequencing was performed on peripheral blood, taken on day 0 of AZD1222 vaccination. This chain joins TRBV9 to TRBJ1-1; the central 8 bases match TRBD1. The receptor's source is an adult in good health. CDR3 region: CASSRGQVNTEAFF. The DNA reads as follows: TGTGCCAGCAGCAGGGGACAGGTGAACACTGAAGCTTTCTTT.